The clone carrying this T cell receptor beta chain was counted a few times. Its cognate antigen is unknown. These data originate in a study of T-cell reconstitution after alpha-beta-depleted transplantation in children. Findings and caveats of the study: Most T-cell counts and diversity one year after the transplant came from T cells that were newly produced. Some patients showed high day-60 TCRbeta diversity, which derived from surviving recipient T cells and thymic progenitors. As was reported, about two months after transplant, alpha-beta T cells came from several hundred expanded graft clones.

Preparation of the TCRbeta library was carried out with unique molecular identifiers. From the PCR reads, TCRdb called clonotypes with MiXCR, one entry per CDR3 protein. The table records about 980,000 distinct CDR3 sequences, around 30% of them present only once. The CDR3 runs to 18 residues. The ends lost 2 bases at V and 2 bases at J; junction bases unmatched: 14. Germline V gene lookup returns CDR1 SGHKS and CDR2 YYEKEE (reference sequence). The sequence was collected from a boy in the first two years of life who had a stem cell transplant for SCID, so the T cells may come from the graft donor. Sequencing used PBMCs, mostly from graft donor cells, obtained 360 days after TCRalphabeta/CD19-depleted stem cell transplant. This chain connects TRBV5-5 to TRBJ2-5; 8 bases align to TRBD2. The CDR3 loop is CASSFIPRGLALQETQYF. In DNA form, the CDR3 reads TGTGCCAGCAGCTTTATCCCCCGAGGACTAGCCCTTCAAGAGACCCAGTACTTC.